The 23 T cell receptor beta chains listed next were all sequenced from one sample in a study of T cell repertoires in cytomegalovirus infection. TCRdb re-called the reads through MiXCR, storing one row per CDR3 protein. The sample lists about 55,000 distinct CDR3 sequences, 20% to 25% seen once, with more than 55% in the top ten. These TCRs' antigens remain unknown. Sequenced here: CD8+ T cells from cultured PBMCs, sampled from culture after CMV antigen stimulation. These receptor sequences come from a human donor in good health (CMV status not recorded). Some clones in this sample may be carry-over from other donors' samples.

J is TRBJ2-1 and V is TRBV7-2; TRBD2 aligns across 13 bases. Germline CDR1 and CDR2: SGHTA and FQGNSA. V trimming: 3 bases; J trimming: 8 bases; junction bases outside the gene matches: 4. The CDR3 totals 15 residues. The CDR3 DNA follows: TGTGCCAGCAGCTTGACTAGCGGGAGGTTGGATGAGCAGTTCTTC. It specifies CASSLTSGRLDEQFF.

The rearrangement uses TRBV4-2 and TRBJ2-3; 14 bases align to TRBD2. The V gene's germline CDR1 is LGHNA and CDR2 YNFKEQ. After removal of 4 bases from V and 5 bases from J, the junction contained 5 bases not matched to a gene. The CDR3 length is 16 residues. CDR3 sequence reads: CASSPTGTSGRDTQYF. Here the CDR3 DNA reads TGTGCCAGCAGCCCGACCGGGACTAGCGGGAGAGATACGCAGTATTTT.

A remark on this clonotype: Since no conserved phenylalanine or tryptophan closes the CDR3, a read error is the likely cause. The rearrangement joins TRBV7-6 to TRBJ2-7; 11 nucleotides agree with TRBD2. CDR3 length: 16 amino acids. Trimming took 5 bases from V and 0 from J; bases not matched to a gene: 6. Germline lookup yields CDR1 SGHVS and CDR2 FNYEAQ. In DNA form, the CDR3 reads TGTGCCAGCAGCCACCTCACTAGCGGGGGCTCCTACGAGCAGTACTCC. Translated, it gives CASSHLTSGGSYEQYS.

The chain links TRBV18 to TRBJ2-7; D unresolved. Germline values: CDR1 KGHSH, CDR2 LQKENI. The length of the CDR3 is 14 residues. Trimming took off 3 bases at V and 0 bases at J, with 9 bases between the two ends. CDR3: CASSPLDNSYEQYF. The CDR3 DNA is TGTGCCAGCTCACCTCTTGACAACTCCTACGAGCAGTACTTC.

This clonotype was counted many times. V is TRBV11-1 and J is TRBJ1-1; possible D gene TRBD1, 5 bases. This CDR3 has 13 residues. CDR1 SGHAT and CDR2 FQDESV come from the germline V gene (reference sequence). V lost 2 bases and J 3 bases, leaving 7 bases between the germline ends. The CDR3 bases are TGTGCCAGCAGCTTACGGGGGTACACTGAAGCTTTCTTT. It translates to CASSLRGYTEAFF.

The chain uses TRBV19 and TRBJ2-7, with D unclear. This CDR3 has 11 residues. Germline CDR1 and CDR2: LNHDA and SQIVND (reference sequence). V was shortened by 5 bases and J by 3 bases, with 5 bases between the two germline ends. The CDR3 loop is CASSGYYEQYF. For the CDR3, the DNA is TGTGCCAGTAGTGGCTACTACGAGCAGTACTTC.

The V gene is TRBV7-2, the J gene TRBJ1-2; D ambiguous. The CDR3 runs 12 residues. From germline, CDR1 is SGHTA and CDR2 FQGNSA. V was shortened by 1 base and J by 4 bases, with 4 bases between the two germline ends. CDR3 nucleotide sequence: TGTGCCAGCAGCTTAGGGTCCTATGGCTACACCTTC. It yields the protein CASSLGSYGYTF.

The sample holds a few counts of this clonotype. The V call is TRBV7-3, the J call TRBJ2-1; 9 bases map to TRBD2. The V and J ends lost 1 base and 3 bases, in that order; junction bases with no gene match: 1. CDR1 is SGHTA and CDR2 is FQGTGA in the germline V gene. The CDR3 covers 15 residues. CDR3 sequence reads: CASSLIAGDYNEQFF. The CDR3 nucleotides read TGTGCCAGCAGCTTAATAGCGGGGGACTACAATGAGCAGTTCTTC.

This clonotype has just a few counts. This chain uses TRBV7-3 with TRBJ1-4, with D perhaps TRBD1 (6 bases). Trimming pared 5 bases from V and 8 bases from J, leaving 18 bases between. Germline lookup yields CDR1 SGHTA and CDR2 FQGTGA. There are 15 residues in the CDR3. In DNA, the CDR3 is TGTGCCAGCAGCGCCACCGGGGGCGCAAGGGAAAAACTGTTTTTT. This encodes CASSATGGAREKLFF.

There are a few counts of this clonotype. This chain joins TRBV9 and TRBJ2-7, with 10 bases identical to TRBD2. Trimming at V came to 1 base and at J to 5 bases, leaving 9 bases not matched to a gene. Germline CDR1 and CDR2: SGDLS and YYNGEE. The CDR3 runs 16 residues. The CDR3 DNA is TGTGCCAGCAGCGTACTTGCTAGCGGGGGCTATGACGAGCAGTACTTC. This translates into CASSVLASGGYDEQYF. Based on the CDR3 plus reference TRBV9 and TRBJ2-7, the full variable domain is DSGVTQTPKHLITATGQRVTLRCSPRSGDLSVYWYQQSLDQGLQFLIQYYNGEERAKGNILERFSAQQFPDLHSELNLSSLELGDSALYFCASSVLASGGYDEQYFGPGTRLTVT.

V gene TRBV19 combines with J gene TRBJ2-1, with D unresolved. Per germline, CDR1 LNHDA and CDR2 SQIVND (reference sequence). This CDR3 contains 12 residues. The germline V and J ends were trimmed by 1 base and 7 bases, with 5 bases remaining between them. The CDR3 nucleotides are TGTGCCAGTAGTATAGTTCGTAATGAGCAGTTCTTC. Translating gives CASSIVRNEQFF.

J is TRBJ1-4 and V is TRBV7-9; 7 positions agree with TRBD1. V lost 6 bases and J lost 6; bases outside the gene matches: 7. Germline assignment: CDR1 SEHNR and CDR2 FQNEAQ (reference sequence). The CDR3 has 14 residues. As DNA, the CDR3 is TGTGCCAGCAGGACGACAGGGTACGATGAAAAACTGTTTTTT. This gives the protein CASRTTGYDEKLFF.

This clonotype came up a few times. This chain uses TRBV7-2 with TRBJ1-6; D is unresolved. Germline CDR1 SGHTA, CDR2 FQGNSA. The CDR3 is 15 residues long. V lost 5 bases to trimming and J lost 10 bases, with 18 bases between them. CDR3 sequence reads: CASSPTPLQYSPLHF. DNA of the CDR3: TGTGCCAGCAGCCCTACCCCCCTCCAGTACTCACCCCTCCACTTT.

This clonotype has a handful of counts. The chain combines TRBV6-1 with TRBJ2-4, with a tentative D call TRBD1 (5 bases). CDR3 size: 15 residues. From germline, CDR1 is MNHNS and CDR2 SASEGT. Between the trimmed V and J ends, which lost 10 bases and 1 base, there was a span of 17 bases. CDR3 DNA: TGTGCCACCCTCCAGGGCATGCCGGCCAAAAACATTCAGTACTTC. This encodes CATLQGMPAKNIQYF.

This clonotype showed up just a few times. V is TRBV19 and J is TRBJ1-4, with D tentatively TRBD1 (6 bases). Trimming cost V 8 bases and J 0 bases, with 13 bases left between them. Germline assignment: CDR1 LNHDA and CDR2 SQIVND (reference sequence). The CDR3 is 15 amino acids. CDR3 loop: CASEGVQATNEKLFF. CDR3 nucleotides: TGTGCCAGTGAGGGGGTCCAAGCAACTAATGAAAAACTGTTTTTT.

V usage is TRBV6-2 or TRBV6-3 and J usage is TRBJ2-3; D possibly corresponds to TRBD1 (5 bases). V lost 0 bases and J 4 bases, leaving 8 bases between the germline ends. Germline CDR1 is MNHEY and CDR2 is SVGEGT. The CDR3 is 14 amino acids. The CDR3 sequence is CASSYSQGPDTQYF. The CDR3 DNA is TGTGCCAGCAGTTACTCCCAGGGCCCAGATACGCAGTATTTT.

This chain joins TRBV28 and TRBJ1-6; D is unresolved. V gave up 5 bases and J gave up 0 bases, with 14 bases separating them. The CDR3 spans 17 residues. Per the germline V gene, CDR1 is MDHEN and CDR2 is SYDVKM. The CDR3: CASSTGNPSSYNSPLHF. The CDR3 DNA is TGTGCCAGCAGTACGGGGAACCCGAGCTCCTATAATTCACCCCTCCACTTT.

A few counts support this clonotype. This chain links TRBV29-1 with TRBJ2-7; 9 nucleotides match TRBD1. Germline loops: CDR1 SQVTM, CDR2 ANQGSEA. The J segment lost 3 bases and the V segment lost 6 bases, leaving 9 bases of the junction unmatched. The CDR3 spans 14 residues. CDR3 nucleotides: TGCAGCGTCGCAGGACAGGGGCACGGCTACGAGCAGTACTTC. This encodes CSVAGQGHGYEQYF.

This clonotype was seen only a few times. The rearrangement links TRBV6-5 to TRBJ2-7; D call uncertain. Deletions cut 0 bases from V and 3 bases from J, with 6 bases between. Germline V gene lookup returns CDR1 MNHEY and CDR2 SVGAGI. The CDR3 has 13 amino acids. The CDR3 region has the DNA TGTGCCAGCAGTTACTCCGTCAACTACGAGCAGTACTTC. Amino acid sequence: CASSYSVNYEQYF.

There are a few counts of this clonotype. Here the CDR3 reads CASSQGQSSGNTIYF. CDR3 sequence (DNA): TGTGCCAGCAGCCAGGGACAGTCCTCTGGAAACACCATATATTTT. The rearrangement uses TRBV4-2 and TRBJ1-3, with TRBD1 matching 7 bases. The CDR3 spans 15 residues. V lost 3 bases and J lost 0; bases outside the gene matches: 2. The V gene's germline CDR1 is LGHNA and CDR2 YNFKEQ.

This clonotype was detected many times. The chain is built from TRBV11-2 and TRBJ2-1; no clear D. The length of the CDR3 is 11 residues. Trimming pared 3 bases from V and 8 bases from J, leaving 5 bases between. From germline, CDR1 is SGHAT and CDR2 FQNNGV. CDR3 loop: CASSLGYEQFF. DNA of the CDR3: TGTGCCAGCAGCTTGGGTTATGAGCAGTTCTTC.

The rearrangement links TRBV9 to TRBJ2-1; 8 nucleotides line up with TRBD2. V was pared by 4 bases and J by 6 bases, with 6 bases of the junction left unmatched. The CDR3 runs to 14 residues. Germline V gene data show CDR1 as SGDLS and CDR2 as YYNGEE. This CDR3 is CASSSSGTSNEQFF. Written as DNA, the CDR3 is TGTGCCAGCAGCTCGTCCGGGACTAGCAATGAGCAGTTCTTC.

This clonotype was counted between two and nine times. The V and J genes are TRBV7-6 and TRBJ2-7; perhaps TRBD1 as D (5 bases). The CDR3 runs to 14 residues. CDR1 is SGHVS and CDR2 is FNYEAQ in the germline V gene. V was cut by 7 bases and J by 2 bases, with 15 bases left in between. In DNA, the CDR3 is TGTGCCAGCACCGCCCAGGGTAACCCCTACGAGCAGTACTTC. Residues: CASTAQGNPYEQYF.